The entry below gives a single T cell receptor (beta chain) sequence along with its context. Its antigen is still unknown. This specimen comes from a study of beta chain features in type 1 diabetes. Study-level results: Moderate but significant shortening of TCRB CDR3s was recorded in all four CD4+ subsets from Type 1 diabetes patients.

Expressed TCRB transcripts were sequenced because the isolated RNA had all been reverse transcribed beforehand. Assay used: immunoSEQ multiplex PCR; TCRdb lists only in-frame clones, some missing. The sample contains 350,000 to 450,000 clones, roughly 14% of which appear only once. With 4 bases removed from V and 4 bases from J, the gap between germline ends came to 9 bases. The CDR3 has 12 residues. CDR1 and CDR2 (germline): SQVTM, ANQGSEA. This TCR was sampled from a man aged 25-45 years in good health. This rearrangement joins TRBV29-1 to TRBJ2-3, with D perhaps TRBD2 (6 bases). Sequencing input: naive CD4+ T cells from blood. For the CDR3, the DNA is TGCAGCGTTGGCCGGGAGTCAGATACGCAGTATTTT. This translates into CSVGRESDTQYF.